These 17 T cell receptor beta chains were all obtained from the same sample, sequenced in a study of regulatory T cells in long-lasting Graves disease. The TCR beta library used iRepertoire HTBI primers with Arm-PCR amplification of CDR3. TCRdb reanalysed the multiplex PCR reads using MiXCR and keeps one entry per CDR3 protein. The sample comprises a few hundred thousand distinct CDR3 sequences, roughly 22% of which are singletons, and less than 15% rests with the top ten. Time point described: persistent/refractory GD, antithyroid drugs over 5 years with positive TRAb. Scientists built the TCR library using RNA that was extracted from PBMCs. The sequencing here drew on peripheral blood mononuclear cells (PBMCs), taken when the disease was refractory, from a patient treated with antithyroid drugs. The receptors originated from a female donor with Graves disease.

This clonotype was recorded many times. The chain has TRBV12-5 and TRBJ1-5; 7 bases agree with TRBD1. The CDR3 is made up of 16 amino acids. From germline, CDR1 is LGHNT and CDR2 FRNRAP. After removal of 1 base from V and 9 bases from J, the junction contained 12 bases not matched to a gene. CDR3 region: CASGLDLQGVKRPQHF. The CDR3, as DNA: TGTGCTAGTGGTTTGGACCTCCAGGGGGTCAAAAGGCCCCAGCATTTT.

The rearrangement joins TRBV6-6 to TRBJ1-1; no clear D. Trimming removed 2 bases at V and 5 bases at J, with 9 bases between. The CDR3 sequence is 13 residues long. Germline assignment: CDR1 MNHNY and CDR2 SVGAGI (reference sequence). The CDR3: CASSYPRATEAFF. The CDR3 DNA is TGTGCCAGCAGTTACCCGAGGGCGACTGAAGCTTTCTTT.

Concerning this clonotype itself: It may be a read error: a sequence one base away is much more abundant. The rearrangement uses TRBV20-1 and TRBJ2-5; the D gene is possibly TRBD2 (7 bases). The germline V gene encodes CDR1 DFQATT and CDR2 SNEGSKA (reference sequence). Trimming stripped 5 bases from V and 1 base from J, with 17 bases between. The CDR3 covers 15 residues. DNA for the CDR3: TGCAGTGCTGCCTTGGGGGGGCGGGGCCAAGAGACCCAGTACTTC. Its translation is CSAALGGRGQETQYF.

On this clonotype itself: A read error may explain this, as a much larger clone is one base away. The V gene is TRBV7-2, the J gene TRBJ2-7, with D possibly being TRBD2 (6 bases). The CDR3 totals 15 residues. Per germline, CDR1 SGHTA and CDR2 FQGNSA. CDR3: CASSLGPAGLYVQYF. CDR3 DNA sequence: TGTGCCAGCAGCTTAGGGCCAGCGGGTCTCTACGTGCAGTACTTC. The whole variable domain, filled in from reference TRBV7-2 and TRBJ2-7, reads GAGVSQSPSNKVTEKGKDVELRCDPISGHTALYWYRQSLGQGLEFLIYFQGNSAPDKSGLPSDRFSAERTGGSVSTLTIQRTQQEDSAVYLCASSLGPAGLYVQYFGPGTRLTVT.

CDR3 loop: CASSGRRNQPQHF. DNA of the CDR3: TGTGCCAGCAGCGGACGGCGAAATCAGCCCCAGCATTTT. The rearrangement links TRBV6-2 or TRBV6-3 to TRBJ1-5; D remains ambiguous. The germline gives CDR1 MNHEY, CDR2 SVGEGT. The CDR3 contains 13 residues. The germline V and J ends were trimmed by 6 bases and 4 bases, with 10 bases remaining between them.

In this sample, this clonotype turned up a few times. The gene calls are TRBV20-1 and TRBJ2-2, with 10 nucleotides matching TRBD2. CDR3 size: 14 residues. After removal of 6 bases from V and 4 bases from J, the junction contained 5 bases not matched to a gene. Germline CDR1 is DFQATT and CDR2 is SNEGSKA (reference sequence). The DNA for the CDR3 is TGCAGTGCCCCGGGACTAGCGACCACCGGGGAGCTGTTTTTT. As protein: CSAPGLATTGELFF.

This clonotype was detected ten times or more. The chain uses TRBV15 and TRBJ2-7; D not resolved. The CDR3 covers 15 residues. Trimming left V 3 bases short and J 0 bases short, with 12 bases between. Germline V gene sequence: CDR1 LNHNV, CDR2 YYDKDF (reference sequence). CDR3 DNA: TGTGCCACCAGCAGTTTCACAGCAAGCTCCTACGAGCAGTACTTC. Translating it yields CATSSFTASSYEQYF.

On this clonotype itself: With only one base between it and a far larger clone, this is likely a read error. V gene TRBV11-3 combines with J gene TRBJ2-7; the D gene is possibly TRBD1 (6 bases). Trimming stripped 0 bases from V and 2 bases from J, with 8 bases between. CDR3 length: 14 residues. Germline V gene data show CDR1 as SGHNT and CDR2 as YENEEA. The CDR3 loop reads CASSLEQGTYEQYF. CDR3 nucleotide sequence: TGTGCCAGCAGCTTAGAACAGGGCACCTACGAGCAGTACTTC.

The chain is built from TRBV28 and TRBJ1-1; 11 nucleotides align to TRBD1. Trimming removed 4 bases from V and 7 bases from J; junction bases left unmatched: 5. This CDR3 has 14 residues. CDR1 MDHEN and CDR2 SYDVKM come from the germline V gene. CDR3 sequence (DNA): TGTGCCAGCAGTTCGTCCGGGACAGGGGGTGAAGCTTTCTTT. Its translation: CASSSSGTGGEAFF.

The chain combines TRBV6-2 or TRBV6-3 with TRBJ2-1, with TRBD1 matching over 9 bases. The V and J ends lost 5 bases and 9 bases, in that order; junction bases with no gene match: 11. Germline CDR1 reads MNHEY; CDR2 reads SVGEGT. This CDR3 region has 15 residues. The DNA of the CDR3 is TGTGCCAGCAGTCCCTGGGACAGGGACTCGGGTGAGCAGTTCTTC. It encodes CASSPWDRDSGEQFF.

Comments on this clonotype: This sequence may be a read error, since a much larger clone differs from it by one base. The CDR3 protein is CASGLPGTGMGEQYF. In nucleotides, the CDR3 is TGTGCCAGCGGTTTACCCGGGACAGGGATGGGCGAGCAGTACTTC. V is TRBV28 and J is TRBJ2-7, with TRBD1 matching over 9 bases. In germline, CDR1 is MDHEN, CDR2 SYDVKM. The length of the CDR3 is 15 residues.

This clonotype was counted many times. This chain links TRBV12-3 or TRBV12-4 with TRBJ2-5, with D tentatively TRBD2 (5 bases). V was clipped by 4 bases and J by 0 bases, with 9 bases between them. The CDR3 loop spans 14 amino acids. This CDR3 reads CASSSRANQETQYF. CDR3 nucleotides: TGTGCCAGCAGTTCGAGGGCGAACCAAGAGACCCAGTACTTC.

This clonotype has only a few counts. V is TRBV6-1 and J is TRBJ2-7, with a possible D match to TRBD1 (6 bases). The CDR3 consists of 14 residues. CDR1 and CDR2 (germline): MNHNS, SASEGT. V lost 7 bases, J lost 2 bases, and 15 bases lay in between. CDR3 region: CASNPGVAAYEQYF. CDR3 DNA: TGTGCCAGCAACCCAGGGGTTGCGGCCTACGAGCAGTACTTC.

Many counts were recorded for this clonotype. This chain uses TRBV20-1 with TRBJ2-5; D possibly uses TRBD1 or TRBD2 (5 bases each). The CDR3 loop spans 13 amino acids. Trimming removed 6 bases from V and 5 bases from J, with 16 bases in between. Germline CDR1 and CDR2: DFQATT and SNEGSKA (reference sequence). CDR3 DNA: TGCAGTGCAACCGGGACCAACGGGGAGACCCAGTACTTC. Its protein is CSATGTNGETQYF.

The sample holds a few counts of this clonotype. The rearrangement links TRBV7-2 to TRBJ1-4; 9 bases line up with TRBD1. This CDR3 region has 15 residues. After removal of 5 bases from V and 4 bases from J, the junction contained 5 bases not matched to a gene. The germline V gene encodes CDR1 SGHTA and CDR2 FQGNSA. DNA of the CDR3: TGTGCCAGCAGCGCGACAGGGGGGAGTAATGAAAAACTGTTTTTT. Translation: CASSATGGSNEKLFF. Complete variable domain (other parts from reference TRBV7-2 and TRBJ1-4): GAGVSQSPSNKVTEKGKDVELRCDPISGHTALYWYRQSLGQGLEFLIYFQGNSAPDKSGLPSDRFSAERTGGSVSTLTIQRTQQEDSAVYLCASSATGGSNEKLFFGSGTQLSVL.

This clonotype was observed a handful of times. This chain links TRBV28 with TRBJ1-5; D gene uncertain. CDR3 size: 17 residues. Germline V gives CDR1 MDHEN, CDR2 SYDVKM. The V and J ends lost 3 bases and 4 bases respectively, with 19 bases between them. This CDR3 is CASSFGRHLGINQPQHF. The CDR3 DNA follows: TGTGCCAGCAGTTTCGGGAGACATTTGGGGATAAATCAGCCCCAGCATTTT.

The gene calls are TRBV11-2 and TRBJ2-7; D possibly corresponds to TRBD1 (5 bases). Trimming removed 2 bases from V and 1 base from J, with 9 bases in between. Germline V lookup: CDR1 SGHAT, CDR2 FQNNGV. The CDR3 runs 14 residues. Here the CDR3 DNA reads TGTGCCAGCAGCTTAATAAAGGGGTCCTACGAGCAGTACTTC. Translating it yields CASSLIKGSYEQYF.